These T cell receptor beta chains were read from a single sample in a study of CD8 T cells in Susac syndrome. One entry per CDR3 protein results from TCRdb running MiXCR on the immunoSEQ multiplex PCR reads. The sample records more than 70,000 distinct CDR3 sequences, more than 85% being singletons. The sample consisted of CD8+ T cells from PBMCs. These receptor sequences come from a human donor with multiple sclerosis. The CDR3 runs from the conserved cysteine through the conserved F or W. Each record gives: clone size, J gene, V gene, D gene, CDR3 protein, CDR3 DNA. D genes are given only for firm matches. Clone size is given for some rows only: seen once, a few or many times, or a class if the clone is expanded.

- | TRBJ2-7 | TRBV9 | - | CASSPSTGSYEQYF | TGTGCCAGCAGCCCATCGACAGGATCCTACGAGCAGTACTTC
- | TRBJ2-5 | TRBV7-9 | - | CASRAPGLKETQYF | TGTGCCAGCAGAGCACCAGGACTGAAAGAGACCCAGTACTTC
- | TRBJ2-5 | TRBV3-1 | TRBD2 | CASSQDIGLAGLPQETQYF | TGTGCCAGCAGCCAAGATATCGGACTAGCGGGACTGCCACAAGAGACCCAGTACTTC
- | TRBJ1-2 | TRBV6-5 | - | CASSYSDATNYGYTF | TGTGCCAGCAGTTACTCGGACGCCACTAACTATGGCTACACCTTC
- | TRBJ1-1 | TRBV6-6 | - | CASSYVAMEAFF | TGTGCCAGCAGTTATGTAGCCATGGAGGCTTTCTTT
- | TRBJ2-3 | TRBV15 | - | CATSRDSSLDTDTQYF | TGTGCCACCAGCAGAGATTCTAGCTTAGACACAGATACGCAGTATTTT
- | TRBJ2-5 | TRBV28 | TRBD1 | CASSLSPLDRALQETQYF | TGTGCCAGCAGTTTATCCCCCCTTGACAGGGCCCTCCAAGAGACCCAGTACTTC
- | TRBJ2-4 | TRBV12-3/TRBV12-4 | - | CASSTPTSLGKNIQYF | TGTGCCAGCAGTACCCCGACTAGTTTAGGCAAAAACATTCAGTACTTC
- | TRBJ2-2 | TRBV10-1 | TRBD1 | CASSEGVDRDDTGELFF | TGCGCCAGCAGTGAGGGGGTGGACAGGGATGACACCGGGGAGCTGTTTTTT
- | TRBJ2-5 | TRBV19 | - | CASSMGLRSMMTQYF | TGTGCCAGTAGTATGGGCCTCCGGAGTATGATGACCCAGTACTTC
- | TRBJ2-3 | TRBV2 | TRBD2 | CASCYVGGLAGSHGTDTQYF | TGTGCCAGCTGCTATGTAGGAGGACTAGCGGGAAGTCACGGTACAGATACGCAGTATTTT
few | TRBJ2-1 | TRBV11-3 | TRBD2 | CASSAGLAGYNEQFF | TGTGCCAGCAGCGCGGGACTAGCAGGTTACAATGAGCAGTTCTTC
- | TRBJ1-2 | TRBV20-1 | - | CSAHLEMTYGYTF | TGCAGTGCTCACCTAGAGATGACCTATGGCTACACCTTC
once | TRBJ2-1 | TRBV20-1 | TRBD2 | CSANPGLAEYNEQFF | TGCAGTGCAAACCCGGGACTAGCTGAATACAATGAGCAGTTCTTC
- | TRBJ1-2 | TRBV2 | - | CASSEWHNNYGYTF | TGTGCCAGCAGTGAGTGGCACAATAACTATGGCTACACCTTC
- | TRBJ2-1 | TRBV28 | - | CASSSGQTDYNEQFF | TGTGCCAGCAGTTCAGGACAGACCGACTACAATGAGCAGTTCTTC
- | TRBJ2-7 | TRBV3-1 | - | CASSPSGSGSKDNEQYF | TGTGCCAGCAGCCCTTCGGGATCCGGGTCGAAGGATAACGAGCAGTACTTC
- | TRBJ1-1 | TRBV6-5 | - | CASSSFGGNTEAFF | TGTGCCAGCAGTTCTTTTGGTGGAAACACTGAAGCTTTCTTT
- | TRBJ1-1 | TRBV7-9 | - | CASTLGPRDTEAFF | TGTGCCAGCACCCTGGGCCCGAGAGACACTGAAGCTTTCTTT
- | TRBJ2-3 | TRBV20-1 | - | CSARRGGLSPDTQYF | TGCAGTGCTAGGAGGGGGGGCCTTTCCCCAGATACGCAGTATTTT
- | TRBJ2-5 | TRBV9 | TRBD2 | CASSAATGGLQETQYF | TGTGCCAGCAGCGCGGCGACGGGGGGGCTCCAAGAGACCCAGTACTTC
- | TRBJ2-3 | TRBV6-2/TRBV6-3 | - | CASSYLGETDTQYF | TGTGCCAGCAGTTACTTGGGTGAGACAGATACGCAGTATTTT
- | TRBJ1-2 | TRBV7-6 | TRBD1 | CASSLHSGDRNYGYTF | TGTGCCAGCAGCTTACACTCGGGGGACAGGAACTATGGCTACACCTTC
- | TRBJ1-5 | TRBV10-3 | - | CAISAGREGQPQHF | TGTGCCATCAGTGCGGGCAGGGAGGGTCAGCCCCAGCATTTT
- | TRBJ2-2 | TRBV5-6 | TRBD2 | CASSSGLAGGLTGELFF | TGTGCCAGCAGCTCAGGACTAGCGGGGGGGCTCACCGGGGAGCTGTTTTTT
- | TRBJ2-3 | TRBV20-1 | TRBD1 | CSASRDRRTDTQYF | TGCAGTGCTAGCCGGGACAGACGCACAGATACGCAGTATTTT
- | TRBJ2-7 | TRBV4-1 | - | CASSVLRGYEQYF | TGCGCCAGCAGCGTGCTCAGGGGCTACGAGCAGTACTTC
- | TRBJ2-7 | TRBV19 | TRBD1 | CASSAGGIYEQYF | TGTGCCAGTTCGGCAGGGGGCATCTACGAGCAGTACTTC
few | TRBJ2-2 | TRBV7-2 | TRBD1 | CASSLPQGQAANTGELFF | TGTGCCAGCAGCTTGCCCCAGGGACAGGCCGCGAACACCGGGGAGCTGTTTTTT
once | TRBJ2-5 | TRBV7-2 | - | CASSLVSLRYRETQYF | TGTGCCAGCAGCTTAGTTAGCCTCAGGTACAGAGAGACCCAGTACTTC
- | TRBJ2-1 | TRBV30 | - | CAWSVTGNEQFF | TGTGCCTGGAGTGTAACTGGCAATGAGCAGTTCTTC
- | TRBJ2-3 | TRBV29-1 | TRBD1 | CSVWTGRTDTQYF | TGCAGCGTTTGGACAGGACGCACAGATACGCAGTATTTT
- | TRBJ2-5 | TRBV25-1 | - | CASSGRGQETQYF | TGTGCCAGCAGTGGCAGGGGCCAAGAGACCCAGTACTTC
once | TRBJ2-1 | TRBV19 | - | CATAAGPYNEQFF | TGTGCCACTGCGGCGGGCCCCTACAATGAGCAGTTCTTC
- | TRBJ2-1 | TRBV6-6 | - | CASSYSSNEQFF | TGTGCCAGCAGTTACTCCTCCAATGAGCAGTTCTTC
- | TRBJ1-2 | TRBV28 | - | CASSDTGGASGYTF | TGTGCCAGCAGTGATACGGGGGGCGCGAGTGGCTACACCTTC
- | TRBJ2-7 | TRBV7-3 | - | CASSSHDDSALNYEQYF | TGTGCCAGCAGCTCCCACGACGACAGCGCCCTGAATTACGAGCAGTACTTC
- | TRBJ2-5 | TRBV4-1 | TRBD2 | CASSLRLASLQETQYF | TGCGCCAGCAGTCTAAGACTAGCGTCGCTCCAAGAGACCCAGTACTTC
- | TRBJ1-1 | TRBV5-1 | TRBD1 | CASSLRGLPEAFF | TGCGCCAGCAGCTTGAGGGGGCTGCCCGAAGCTTTCTTT
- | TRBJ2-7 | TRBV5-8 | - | CASSLQESYEQYF | TGTGCCAGCAGCTTACAGGAATCCTACGAGCAGTACTTC
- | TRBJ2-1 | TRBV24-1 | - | CATSEGTDYNEQFF | TGTGCCACCAGTGAAGGGACGGATTACAATGAGCAGTTCTTC
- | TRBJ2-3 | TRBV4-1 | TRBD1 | CASSRRQGRIMDTQYF | TGCGCCAGCAGCCGTAGACAGGGGAGAATTATGGATACGCAGTATTTT
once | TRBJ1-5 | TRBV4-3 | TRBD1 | CASSRGQNQPQHF | TGCGCCAGCAGCCGGGGACAGAATCAGCCCCAGCATTTT
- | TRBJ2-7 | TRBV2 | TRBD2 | CASSEASGSSYEQYF | TGTGCCAGCAGTGAGGCTAGCGGGAGCTCCTACGAGCAGTACTTC
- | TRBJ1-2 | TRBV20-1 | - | CSASPRVGNYGYTF | TGCAGTGCTAGCCCCAGGGTCGGTAACTATGGCTACACCTTC
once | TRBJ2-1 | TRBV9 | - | CASSPRGGAEQFF | TGTGCCAGCAGCCCCCGAGGAGGGGCTGAGCAGTTCTTC
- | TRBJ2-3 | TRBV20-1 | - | CSARPSHTQYF | TGCAGTGCTAGGCCCTCCCATACGCAGTATTTT
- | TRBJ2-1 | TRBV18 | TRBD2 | CASSPTSGGHSYNEQFF | TGTGCCAGCTCACCAACTAGCGGGGGCCACTCCTACAATGAGCAGTTCTTC